This T cell receptor (beta chain) was captured by sequencing in a study of shared clonotypes between healthy human individuals. Study-level findings and limits: Naive CD4 clonotype sharing across several donors was around 5%. Sorted-subset samples were not fully sequenced, rarefaction indicated.

About this clone: Its specificity is unknown.

Germline CDR1 and CDR2: SEHNR and FQNEAQ (reference sequence). V lost 5 bases, J lost 1 base, and 15 bases lay in between. This CDR3 is built from 15 residues. Recent acute infections and vaccinations were absent in the healthy HIV-negative adult donors. The DNA input per sorted-subset replicate PCR was about 0.2 ug, corresponding to some 33,000 T cell genomes. The data were produced by immunoSEQ multiplex PCR, yet TCRdb's version contains in-frame clones alone and is incomplete. The repertoire holds about a million clones, 70% to 85% seen once, with roughly 0.9% in the top ten. The sample consisted of memory CD4+ T cells from PBMCs. Subset: CD45RA-negative fraction. This TCR derives from a man aged 18 to 30 in good health. Some clones in this sample may be carry-over from other donors' samples. The chain joins TRBV7-9 to TRBJ2-7, with D tentatively TRBD1 (6 bases). The CDR3 loop reads CASSQGTLPSYEQYF. The CDR3, as DNA: TGTGCCAGCAGCCAGGGGACATTGCCTTCCTACGAGCAGTACTTC.